This TCR beta chain is from a study of T cell responses to AZD1222 COVID-19 vaccine. Study-level information: Analysis merged second doses at about 4 or about 12 weeks.

Repertoires were generated with immunoSEQ multiplex PCR, while TCRdb's copy carries only in-frame clones and drops some. The table has roughly 100,000 clones, about 88% seen once. This clone was picked up one time. This CDR3 is built from 16 residues. Trimming stripped 6 bases from V and 6 bases from J, with 20 bases between. Germline V gives CDR1 SEHNR, CDR2 FQNEAQ (reference sequence). The receptor was isolated from an adult in good health. The chain links TRBV7-9 to TRBJ1-4, with D unclear. The material was peripheral blood, obtained on day 0 of AZD1222 vaccination. CDR3 in amino acids: CASSTGLRVSDEKLFF. In DNA, the CDR3 is TGTGCCAGCAGTACTGGCCTACGAGTTTCTGATGAAAAACTGTTTTTT.